Shown below are 28 T cell receptor beta chains from a single sample sequenced in a study of blood T cells in healthy people across ages. Next came a second PCR, run for about 7 to 12 cycles, which used a sample-barcoded 5' primer along with a J-beta primer mix. TCRdb ran MiXCR on the 5' RACE reads and lists one entry per CDR3 protein. The data contain approximately 2,000,000 distinct CDR3 sequences, about two fifths of them singletons. The sequencing sample was made of blood. These receptors originate from a human donor in good health.

This clonotype was seen only a few times. The chain links TRBV5-1 to TRBJ1-2, with a weak D call TRBD1 (5 bases). Germline CDR1 is SGHRS and CDR2 is YFSETQ. CDR3 length: 11 residues. V dropped 4 bases and J dropped 8 bases, with 9 bases sitting between them. The CDR3 is CASSEGQGYTF. In nucleotides, the CDR3 is TGCGCCAGCAGCGAGGGGCAGGGCTACACCTTC.

This clonotype was seen a handful of times. The chain couples TRBV5-5 to TRBJ1-5; no firm D call. Germline V gene sequence: CDR1 SGHKS, CDR2 YYEKEE (reference sequence). V was cut by 1 base and J by 5 bases, with 10 bases left in between. This CDR3 has 14 amino acids. The CDR3 loop is CASSLMALDQPQHF. CDR3 DNA: TGTGCCAGCAGCTTGATGGCACTCGATCAGCCCCAGCATTTT.

The chain recombines TRBV20-1 with TRBJ1-5; D is possibly TRBD1 (5 bases). The CDR3 sequence is 13 residues long. With 3 bases removed from V and 3 bases from J, the gap between germline ends came to 9 bases. From germline, CDR1 is DFQATT and CDR2 SNEGSKA (reference sequence). The CDR3 loop is CSASVGVNQPQHF. The CDR3 nucleotides are TGCAGTGCTAGCGTAGGGGTCAATCAGCCCCAGCATTTT.

This clonotype was found a few times. The chain recombines TRBV29-1 with TRBJ2-1; D call uncertain. The CDR3 contains 14 residues. In germline, CDR1 is SQVTM, CDR2 ANQGSEA. V lost 3 bases and J lost 6, with 15 bases in between. Here the CDR3 reads CSVEAGFVGNEQFF. The CDR3 DNA reads TGCAGCGTTGAGGCCGGGTTCGTCGGCAATGAGCAGTTCTTC.

J is TRBJ2-1 and V is TRBV7-2; 8 nucleotides agree with TRBD1. This CDR3 comprises 15 residues. Per germline, CDR1 SGHTA and CDR2 FQGNSA. V was pared by 8 bases and J by 0 bases, with 6 bases of the junction left unmatched. CDR3 protein: CASAQGASSYNEQFF. CDR3 sequence (DNA): TGTGCCAGCGCTCAGGGGGCCTCCTCCTACAATGAGCAGTTCTTC.

This clonotype was counted a single time. V and J are TRBV5-1 and TRBJ1-4; D unresolved. V gave up 0 bases and J gave up 0 bases, with 3 bases separating them. CDR1 SGHRS and CDR2 YFSETQ come from the germline V gene. This CDR3 has 14 residues. CDR3 amino acids: CASSLATTNEKLFF. In nucleotides, the CDR3 is TGCGCCAGCAGCTTGGCTACAACTAATGAAAAACTGTTTTTT.

This clonotype was seen a few times. The V and J genes are TRBV6-2 or TRBV6-3 and TRBJ2-7; maybe TRBD1 (6 bases). The CDR3 has 12 amino acids. The V gene's germline CDR1 is MNHEY and CDR2 SVGEGT. V lost 7 bases to trimming and J lost 2 bases, with 9 bases between them. CDR3 sequence reads: CASNRAAYEQYF. Written as DNA, the CDR3 is TGTGCCAGCAACAGGGCTGCCTACGAGCAGTACTTC.

This clonotype has just a few counts. This rearrangement joins TRBV7-2 to TRBJ2-1; TRBD2 agrees at 8 bases. Germline CDR1 SGHTA, CDR2 FQGNSA. V gave up 6 bases and J gave up 4 bases; unmatched junction bases: 11. This CDR3 contains 16 residues. CDR3 sequence: CASRLNGGARYNEQFF. CDR3 DNA sequence: TGTGCCAGCAGATTAAACGGGGGGGCACGATACAATGAGCAGTTCTTC.

This clonotype was found a few times. The genes are TRBV4-3 and TRBJ1-6; D uncertain. The germline V gene encodes CDR1 LGHNA and CDR2 YSLEER. This CDR3 has 15 residues. V was clipped by 0 bases and J by 9 bases, with 12 bases between them. CDR3 residues: CASSQETGNPSPLHF. The CDR3 nucleotides are TGCGCCAGCAGCCAAGAAACCGGGAACCCTTCACCCCTCCACTTT.

This clonotype occurred a few times. V is TRBV7-2 and J is TRBJ2-1; weak D call: TRBD1 (6 bases). V lost 6 bases and J 3 bases, leaving 12 bases between the germline ends. This CDR3 is built from 14 residues. Germline CDR1 and CDR2: SGHTA and FQGNSA. The CDR3 reads CASSRTANYNEQFF. The CDR3 DNA sequence: TGTGCCAGCAGTAGGACAGCGAACTACAATGAGCAGTTCTTC.

The chain carries TRBV12-3 or TRBV12-4 and TRBJ1-6, with D possibly matching TRBD1 (5 bases). The germline V and J ends were trimmed by 8 bases and 7 bases, with 15 bases remaining between them. This CDR3 has 14 amino acids. The DNA for the CDR3 is TGTGCCAGCTGGAGGGGCATAATAAATTCACCCCTCCACTTT. This translates into CASWRGIINSPLHF.

V and J are TRBV4-3 and TRBJ1-1, with 8 bases that match TRBD1. The CDR3 is 15 amino acids. V was clipped by 4 bases and J by 0 bases; unmatched bases: 4. Germline CDR1 and CDR2: LGHNA and YSLEER. The CDR3 region is CASSPKDRVNTEAFF. For the CDR3, the DNA is TGCGCCAGCAGCCCCAAGGACAGGGTGAACACTGAAGCTTTCTTT.

In its sample, this clonotype was seen a few times. The chain uses TRBV6-2 or TRBV6-3 and TRBJ1-5; TRBD1 might be the D (5 bases). CDR1 is MNHEY, CDR2 SVGEGT, per germline. V was trimmed by 2 bases and J by 5 bases, leaving 13 bases between them. The CDR3 runs to 15 residues. Here the CDR3 DNA reads TGTGCCAGCAGTTACCGGGGTGGGGCGCATCAGCCCCAGCATTTT. This sequence encodes CASSYRGGAHQPQHF.

V gene TRBV7-2 combines with J gene TRBJ2-1, with a tentative D call TRBD2 (6 bases). Trimming took 2 bases from V and 1 from J, leaving 18 bases between them. The V gene's germline CDR1 is SGHTA and CDR2 FQGNSA. The CDR3 consists of 18 residues. CDR3 DNA sequence: TGTGCCAGCAGCTTACTCGGCGGGGTGGACCTATCCTACAATGAGCAGTTCTTC. Amino acid sequence: CASSLLGGVDLSYNEQFF.

The V and J genes are TRBV29-1 and TRBJ2-3, with D perhaps matching TRBD1 (6 bases). CDR1 is SQVTM and CDR2 is ANQGSEA in the germline V gene. Trimming removed 3 bases from V and 9 bases from J, with 10 bases in between. This CDR3 has 11 residues. The CDR3 coding sequence is TGCAGCGTTGAGGAACAGGGCACGCAGTATTTT. Protein product: CSVEEQGTQYF.

This clonotype has just one count. The CDR3 here is CSASGPGTGSYEQYF. CDR3 in DNA: TGCAGTGCTAGTGGGCCCGGGACAGGGTCCTACGAGCAGTACTTC. This chain links TRBV20-1 with TRBJ2-7, with TRBD1 matching over 9 bases. V trimming: 3 bases; J trimming: 1 base; junction bases outside the gene matches: 7. CDR1 is DFQATT, CDR2 SNEGSKA, per germline (reference sequence). The CDR3 has 15 residues.

This sequence joins TRBV11-2 and TRBJ1-1; maybe TRBD1 (5 bases). In germline, CDR1 is SGHAT, CDR2 FQNNGV. V lost 8 bases, J lost 4 bases, and 14 bases lay in between. This CDR3 comprises 13 residues. CDR3 loop: CASCWTLGTEAFF. The CDR3 DNA reads TGTGCCAGCTGTTGGACATTGGGCACTGAAGCTTTCTTT.

The table lists this clonotype with a few counts. The chain couples TRBV5-4 to TRBJ1-2; TRBD1 agrees at 7 bases. There are 17 residues in the CDR3. The V and J ends lost 4 bases and 2 bases, in that order; junction bases with no gene match: 14. CDR1 is SGHNT, CDR2 YYREEE, per germline (reference sequence). For the CDR3, the DNA is TGTGCCAGCAGCACCCTGACAGGGCTAAGTACAAACTATGGCTACACCTTC. The encoded protein is CASSTLTGLSTNYGYTF.

The chain joins TRBV7-2 to TRBJ2-7; weak D call: TRBD1 (5 bases). The germline V gene has CDR1 SGHTA and CDR2 FQGNSA. V gave up 2 bases and J gave up 4 bases, with 15 bases separating them. The CDR3 consists of 15 residues. CDR3: CASSLIQGSGYEQYF. DNA of the CDR3: TGTGCCAGCAGCTTAATTCAGGGCTCAGGTTACGAGCAGTACTTC.

The rearrangement uses TRBV4-3 and TRBJ1-5; D gene ambiguous. Germline assignment: CDR1 LGHNA and CDR2 YSLEER. This CDR3 is built from 15 residues. Trimming removed 0 bases at V and 10 bases at J, with 16 bases between. The CDR3 reads CASSQDPDLGSPQHF. Here the CDR3 DNA reads TGCGCCAGCAGCCAAGATCCGGACTTAGGGTCACCCCAGCATTTT.

The gene calls are TRBV7-6 and TRBJ2-7, with D unclear. CDR1 and CDR2 from the germline V gene are SGHVS and FNYEAQ. This CDR3 contains 13 residues. Trimming stripped 6 bases from V and 2 bases from J, with 11 bases between. The CDR3 DNA follows: TGTGCCAGCAGTATGGGGTCGACCTACGAGCAGTACTTC. Its protein is CASSMGSTYEQYF.

This clonotype was seen a handful of times. The chain has TRBV9 and TRBJ2-4; 9 nucleotides align to TRBD2. The trim removed 9 bases at V and 14 bases at J, leaving 12 bases unmatched. The CDR3 consists of 12 residues. Germline V gene sequence: CDR1 SGDLS, CDR2 YYNGEE. In DNA, the CDR3 is TGTGCCACCGAACACCTAGCGGGGTGGGAGTACTTC. Its protein is CATEHLAGWEYF.

This sequence joins TRBV7-2 and TRBJ1-2; weak D call: TRBD1 (6 bases). Germline V CDR1 and CDR2: SGHTA, FQGNSA. Trimming pared 4 bases from V and 1 base from J, leaving 13 bases between. The CDR3 runs 15 residues. CDR3 coding DNA: TGTGCCAGCAGCTCCGGACAGTCTTTTAACTATGGCTACACCTTC. It codes for CASSSGQSFNYGYTF.

The CDR3 DNA is TGCAGTGCTCCGAACCCGGGGAGGGGTCAAGAGACCCAGTACTTC. It encodes CSAPNPGRGQETQYF. The genes are TRBV20-1 and TRBJ2-5, with 7 bases identical to TRBD2. The length of the CDR3 is 15 residues. The germline V gene has CDR1 DFQATT and CDR2 SNEGSKA (reference sequence). Unmatched junction bases numbered 11, after V lost 5 bases and J lost 2 bases.

This clonotype was found a few times. The V gene is TRBV20-1, the J gene TRBJ2-5; a possible D gene is TRBD2 (6 bases). V gave up 2 bases and J gave up 6 bases, with 16 bases separating them. CDR1 is DFQATT, CDR2 SNEGSKA, per germline (reference sequence). The CDR3 extends over 14 amino acids. The DNA for the CDR3 is TGCAGTGCTAGACCCGGACTAATTGAAAAGACCCAGTACTTC. Protein sequence: CSARPGLIEKTQYF.

This rearrangement joins TRBV12-3 or TRBV12-4 to TRBJ2-4, with a tentative D call TRBD1 (5 bases). V lost 1 base, J lost 8 bases, and 6 bases lay in between. This CDR3 region has 12 residues. As DNA, the CDR3 is TGTGCCAGCAGTTTAGAGGGGCACATTCAGTACTTC. It yields the protein CASSLEGHIQYF.

With regard to this clonotype: One junction end disagrees with the germline gene, perhaps due to a read error. This chain joins TRBV11-2 and TRBJ2-6; D may be TRBD1 (5 bases). Germline CDR1 is SGHAT and CDR2 is FQNNGV. The CDR3 length is 19 residues. The CDR3: CASSGEQMYIGSGANVLIF. Here the CDR3 DNA reads TGTGCCAGCAGCGGCGAACAAATGTACATCGGCTCTGGGGCCAACGTCCTGATTTTC.

The table lists this clonotype with a few counts. The rearrangement uses TRBV9 and TRBJ2-1, with D maybe TRBD2 (5 bases). Looked up from germline, CDR1 is SGDLS and CDR2 is YYNGEE. The length of the CDR3 is 18 residues. Trimming stripped 1 base from V and 1 base from J, with 18 bases between. The CDR3 spells CASSVKRETPNSYNEQFF. CDR3 nucleotide sequence: TGTGCCAGCAGCGTAAAGAGGGAGACACCGAATTCCTACAATGAGCAGTTCTTC.